These 16 T cell receptor beta chains originate from one sample sequenced in a study of shared clonotypes between healthy human individuals. Some clones are missing from TCRdb's copy, which holds only in-frame ones; the method was immunoSEQ multiplex PCR. This table holds 600,000 to 700,000 clones, 55% to 85% found once. Sample: memory CD4+ T cells sorted from blood. Subset: CD45RA-negative fraction. The receptors stem from a woman aged 25 to 39 in good health.

This clone showed up many times. The chain links TRBV15 to TRBJ2-5, with D perhaps assigned TRBD1 or TRBD2 (5 bases each). V dropped 6 bases and J dropped 0 bases, with 8 bases sitting between them. CDR1 is LNHNV, CDR2 YYDKDF, per germline (reference sequence). The CDR3 length is 13 residues. CDR3 coding DNA: TGTGCCACCAGTTGGGGGTACCAAGAGACCCAGTACTTC. Translating it yields CATSWGYQETQYF.

V gene TRBV6-1 combines with J gene TRBJ2-4; D is uncertain. V gave up 6 bases and J gave up 0 bases, with 12 bases separating them. The germline V gene encodes CDR1 MNHNS and CDR2 SASEGT. The length of the CDR3 is 15 residues. CDR3 protein: CASRSASPAKNIQYF. The DNA for the CDR3 is TGTGCCAGCAGGTCAGCGAGCCCAGCCAAAAACATTCAGTACTTC.

The rearrangement uses TRBV12-2 and TRBJ1-2. TRBV12-2 is listed as a pseudogene. This CDR3 comprises 15 residues. The CDR3 DNA is TGTGCAAGTCGCTCCCCGGGCACACAGCACTATGGCTACACCTTC. Its protein is CASRSPGTQHYGYTF.

This sequence joins TRBV12-5 and TRBJ1-1; no reliable D call. With 6 bases removed from V and 7 bases from J, the gap between germline ends came to 12 bases. The CDR3 loop spans 12 amino acids. CDR1 is LGHNT and CDR2 is FRNRAP in the germline V gene. The CDR3 nucleotides read TGTGCTAGTGGCTCGGACGGCGGTGAAGCTTTCTTT. It translates to CASGSDGGEAFF.

This chain joins TRBV5-4 and TRBJ2-7; a possible D gene is TRBD2 (6 bases). Trimming shortened V by 4 bases and J by 7 bases, and 18 bases separated the two germline ends. This CDR3 is 14 amino acids long. From germline, CDR1 is SGHNT and CDR2 YYREEE (reference sequence). This CDR3 is CASSPWKVEGEQYF. In DNA form, the CDR3 reads TGTGCCAGCAGCCCCTGGAAGGTGGAGGGGGAGCAGTACTTC.

The rearrangement joins TRBV18 to TRBJ1-1; D is unresolved. This CDR3 is built from 13 residues. Per the germline V gene, CDR1 is KGHSH and CDR2 is LQKENI. Trimming took 4 bases from V and 1 from J, leaving 7 bases between them. This CDR3 reads CASSRLENTEAFF. In nucleotides, the CDR3 is TGTGCCAGCTCACGTCTCGAGAACACTGAAGCTTTCTTT.

The chain links TRBV10-3 to TRBJ2-7; D unclear. Germline V gene lookup returns CDR1 ENHRY and CDR2 SYGVKD. Deletions cut 6 bases from V and 3 bases from J, with 12 bases between. The CDR3 consists of 13 residues. CDR3 bases: TGTGCCATCAGGAGCCCCGGCGGCTACGAGCAGTACTTC. It yields the protein CAIRSPGGYEQYF.

This clone was observed at least ten times. The rearrangement joins TRBV29-1 to TRBJ2-1, with 8 bases identical to TRBD2. Trimming removed 7 bases from V and 7 bases from J; junction bases left unmatched: 6. Germline CDR1 reads SQVTM; CDR2 reads ANQGSEA. This CDR3 comprises 12 residues. CDR3 nucleotide sequence: TGCAGCGGGGGACTAGGGAGGAATGAGCAGTTCTTC. Translation: CSGGLGRNEQFF.

The CDR3 is CASSLQLMSDNEQFF. DNA for the CDR3: TGTGCCAGCAGTCTACAGCTCATGTCGGACAATGAGCAGTTCTTC. The chain joins TRBV6-6 to TRBJ2-1; no firm D call. Germline V lookup: CDR1 MNHNY, CDR2 SVGAGI (reference sequence). The CDR3 totals 15 residues. The V and J ends lost 5 bases and 5 bases respectively, with 16 bases between them.

Points on this clone: One end of the junction varies from germline; a read error may be responsible. The chain links TRBV6-8 to TRBJ2-3; D may be TRBD1 (5 bases). CDR3 length equals 9 residues. Germline V CDR1 and CDR2: MNHGY, SAAAGT. CDR3 nucleotide sequence: TGTGCCAGGCCAGGGTTCGACCGGTTT. Amino acid sequence: CARPGFDRF.

CDR3 nucleotides: TGTGCCAGCAGCCAAGATCGAAGGGGCGCTAGCGGGAGAGGGTTGGAGACCCAGTACTTC. This codes for CASSQDRRGASGRGLETQYF. This chain joins TRBV14 and TRBJ2-5, with 10 bases fitting TRBD2. This CDR3 has 20 amino acids. The junction had 18 bases not matched to a gene; V was cut back by 0 bases and J by 5 bases. Germline V gene sequence: CDR1 SGHDN, CDR2 FVKESK.

This clone came up once. Given a much more abundant clone one base away, this may be a read error. The chain joins TRBV2 to TRBJ2-3, with TRBD2 matching 8 bases. CDR3 length: 16 amino acids. The V and J ends lost 6 bases and 4 bases, in that order; junction bases with no gene match: 12. In germline, CDR1 is SNHLY, CDR2 FYNNEI. The CDR3 spells CASSDLSGNRADTQYF. The CDR3 coding sequence is TGTGCCAGCAGCGACCTTAGCGGGAATAGGGCAGATACGCAGTATTTT.

The chain uses TRBV4-1 and TRBJ1-1, with D possibly TRBD1 on 6 matching bases. Germline V gene sequence: CDR1 MGHRA, CDR2 YSYEKL. The CDR3 has 14 amino acids. Trimming left V 5 bases short and J 1 base short, with 11 bases between. The CDR3 protein is CASSKADRNTEAFF. The DNA of the CDR3 is TGCGCCAGCAGCAAAGCGGACAGGAACACTGAAGCTTTCTTT.

Only a few counts were recorded for this clone. The CDR3 sequence: CASSSAGNSNTGELFF. In DNA, the CDR3 is TGTGCCAGCAGCTCCGCGGGAAATTCGAACACCGGGGAGCTGTTTTTT. This chain joins TRBV28 and TRBJ2-2, with a tentative D call TRBD2 (6 bases). Germline V gene sequence: CDR1 MDHEN, CDR2 SYDVKM. V was pared by 6 bases and J by 0 bases, with 14 bases between. The CDR3 runs to 16 residues.

The chain carries TRBV5-5 and TRBJ2-1; maybe TRBD1 (5 bases). Trimming removed 7 bases from V and 3 bases from J, with 11 bases in between. The germline V gene encodes CDR1 SGHKS and CDR2 YYEKEE (reference sequence). The CDR3 sequence is 13 residues long. For the CDR3, the DNA is TGTGCCAGCGCCTTGACAGTCTACAATGAGCAGTTCTTC. This translates into CASALTVYNEQFF.

This sequence joins TRBV4-2 and TRBJ2-1; 7 bases fit TRBD2. The CDR3 extends over 18 amino acids. Unmatched junction bases numbered 17, after V lost 3 bases and J lost 6 bases. CDR1 is LGHNA and CDR2 is YNFKEQ in the germline V gene. CDR3 loop: CASSHTNAVGEGLNEQFF. In DNA, the CDR3 is TGTGCCAGCAGCCACACAAATGCTGTAGGGGAGGGCCTCAATGAGCAGTTCTTC.